This T cell receptor beta chain was obtained from a study of blood T cell repertoires in COVID-19. For the study at large: Some COVID-19 samples were acute and others convalescent; all came from the United States, Italy and Spain. The analysed material was cDNA or gDNA that came from T cells, B-cell-depleted T cells, or PBMCs.

The CDR3 extends over 13 amino acids. V lost 4 bases, J lost 7 bases, and 8 bases stayed unmatched. The germline V gene has CDR1 SGHNT and CDR2 YYREEE (reference sequence). This table comes from immunoSEQ multiplex PCR, and its TCRdb copy is limited to in-frame clones, with some not included. The sample consists of 77,000 or so clones, roughly 90% of them appearing once. V is TRBV5-4 and J is TRBJ2-7, with 7 nucleotides matching TRBD1. The specimen sequenced was peripheral blood. The sequence derives from a man aged 50 or older with active COVID-19. The CDR3 DNA reads TGTGCCAGCAGCCGACAGGGCTGGTTGGAGCAGTACTTC. This sequence encodes CASSRQGWLEQYF.